This record looks at one T cell receptor (beta chain) sequence and its context. Its antigen remains unidentified. Method: immunoSEQ multiplex PCR; TCRdb's copy keeps in-frame clones and lacks some. The sample includes millions of clones, just over 90% of them seen just once. The entry originates in a study of shared clonotypes between healthy human individuals. V was clipped by 6 bases and J by 0 bases, with 9 bases between them. CDR1 is LNHDA and CDR2 is SQIVND in the germline V gene (reference sequence). This CDR3 has 13 residues. General study findings and limits: For naive CD4 cells, roughly 5.5% of clonotypes were shared across four donors. The donor pool, a small one, limited the genetic and exposure-history diversity represented.

The specimen sequenced was naive CD4+ T cells sorted from blood. Stated subset: CD45RA+ positively selected. This chain uses TRBV19 with TRBJ2-7; TRBD2 is a possible D gene (5 bases). The receptor's source is a man between 18 and 29 years old in good health. The CDR3 region is CASRGSSSYEQYF. The CDR3 DNA reads TGTGCCAGTAGAGGGAGCAGCTCCTACGAGCAGTACTTC.